This T cell receptor (beta chain) was sequenced in a study of blood T cell repertoires in COVID-19. Sequencing was performed with immunoSEQ multiplex PCR; in TCRdb, only in-frame clones are kept and a portion is missing. The data hold 250,000 to 300,000 clones, with roughly 90% observed a single time. The CDR3 loop spans 14 amino acids. CDR1 is SGDLS, CDR2 YYNGEE, per germline. V lost 2 bases to trimming and J lost 2 bases, with 11 bases between them. The V gene is TRBV9, the J gene TRBJ2-7; possibly TRBD1 for D (5 bases). The source of this sequence is a woman between 25 and 40 years old who had recovered from COVID-19. Sequencing used PBMCs or T cells enriched from blood (not recorded which). The CDR3 bases are TGTGCCAGCAGCGTTTCTACAGGAGCCTACGAGCAGTACTTC. It is translated as CASSVSTGAYEQYF.